This T cell receptor (beta chain) emerged from a study of cytomegalovirus exposure and HLA in healthy donors. The wider study: According to later analysis, the same platform produced the approximately 120 validation and about 630 first-cohort repertoires.

The V and J ends lost 6 bases and 0 bases respectively, with 21 bases between them. The V gene's germline CDR1 is LNHDA and CDR2 SQIVND (reference sequence). This CDR3 contains 18 residues. Study-wide results and caveats: The TCR clusters that emerged in the first cohort tended, a later analysis found, to co-occur in the roughly 120 validation repertoires. Rare sequences made up most TCRs, while some public TCRs were found in many donors.

Comments on this clone: Its antigen is undetermined.

The donors belonged to the roughly 110-subject validation cohort, separate from the roughly 600-subject first cohort. Generated by immunoSEQ multiplex PCR, the TCRdb table keeps only in-frame clones and is missing some. This sample has around 150,000 clones, with 75% to 95% found just once. Sample: PBMCs. This clonotype originated in a woman under 30 in good health and CMV-seropositive. This chain joins TRBV19 and TRBJ1-5, with D possibly TRBD1 on 5 matching bases. CDR3 bases: TGTGCCAGTAGCAGGGCGGAAAGGGATTGGGATAGCAATCAGCCCCAGCATTTT. Protein product: CASSRAERDWDSNQPQHF.